One TCR beta chain is described in this entry. This specimen belongs to a study of blood T cell repertoires in COVID-19. This CDR3 has 15 amino acids. With 4 bases removed from V and 1 base from J, the gap between germline ends came to 13 bases. Germline V lookup: CDR1 SGHTA, CDR2 FQGNSA. TCRdb's copy holds only in-frame clones and misses some; the assay was immunoSEQ multiplex PCR. Of about 350,000 clones listed, 90% to 95% are singletons. The TCR was taken from a woman younger than 35 who had recovered from COVID-19. The chain carries TRBV7-2 and TRBJ1-1, with D unresolved. The sample comprised peripheral blood. The chain's CDR3 is CASSSRGWGNTEAFF. CDR3 DNA sequence: TGTGCCAGCAGCTCACGGGGTTGGGGGAACACTGAAGCTTTCTTT. Looking up the rest from reference TRBV7-2 and TRBJ1-1 gives the full variable domain: GAGVSQSPSNKVTEKGKDVELRCDPISGHTALYWYRQSLGQGLEFLIYFQGNSAPDKSGLPSDRFSAERTGGSVSTLTIQRTQQEDSAVYLCASSSRGWGNTEAFFGQGTRLTVV.